The 24 T cell receptor beta chains given below trace back to one sample, sequenced in a study of blood T cell repertoires in COVID-19. Using immunoSEQ multiplex PCR, the repertoire was profiled, and TCRdb retains in-frame clones only, with some absent. The sample includes roughly 220,000 clones, 80% of them seen just once. The source material was PBMCs or T cells enriched from blood (not recorded which). The receptors derive from a man younger than 45 with acute COVID-19.

The chain is built from TRBV27 and TRBJ1-2, with a possible D match to TRBD1 (6 bases). This CDR3 is 13 amino acids long. The V gene lost 5 bases and the J gene lost 4 bases, with 11 bases spanning the gap. Germline-derived CDR1 and CDR2 are MNHEY and SMNVEV (reference sequence). For the CDR3, the DNA is TGTGCCAGCAGTGCCGGGACATTCTATGGCTACACCTTC. Protein: CASSAGTFYGYTF.

The chain links TRBV3-1 (or the pseudogene TRBV3-2) to TRBJ2-1; 8 bases are shared with TRBD2. The CDR3 has 14 amino acids. V gave up 3 bases and J gave up 8 bases; unmatched junction bases: 6. Germline CDR1 reads LGHDT; CDR2 reads YNNKEL (reference sequence). The CDR3 sequence is CASSHPQRGYEQFF. The CDR3 coding sequence is TGTGCCAGCAGCCATCCCCAGCGGGGGTATGAGCAGTTCTTC.

There are a few counts of this clone. The V gene is TRBV25-1, the J gene TRBJ2-3, with 9 bases aligning to TRBD1. The CDR3 runs to 15 residues. V lost 6 bases, J lost 4 bases, and 8 bases stayed unmatched. Per germline, CDR1 MGHDK and CDR2 SYGVNS. The CDR3, as DNA: TGTGCCAGCAGATACGGACAGGGGAATTCAGATACGCAGTATTTT. This encodes CASRYGQGNSDTQYF.

The rearrangement uses TRBV10-3 and TRBJ1-2, with unresolved D. CDR1 is ENHRY and CDR2 is SYGVKD in the germline V gene. The CDR3 sequence is 14 residues long. Trimming removed 4 bases from V and 4 bases from J, with 13 bases in between. CDR3 sequence reads: CAISVDSQIYGYTF. In nucleotides, the CDR3 is TGTGCCATCAGTGTGGACTCCCAAATCTATGGCTACACCTTC.

The chain couples TRBV28 to TRBJ2-7; no firm D call. Germline values: CDR1 MDHEN, CDR2 SYDVKM. This CDR3 spans 14 amino acids. V was trimmed by 7 bases and J by 0 bases, leaving 13 bases between them. CDR3 protein: CASMWQSSSYEQYF. The CDR3 nucleotides are TGTGCCAGCATGTGGCAGTCCAGCTCCTACGAGCAGTACTTC.

This clone has a handful of counts. This chain joins TRBV10-1 and TRBJ2-7, with D possibly TRBD2 on 6 matching bases. The CDR3 is 13 residues long. Germline CDR1 WNHNN, CDR2 SYGVQD (reference sequence). V lost 2 bases to trimming and J lost 5 bases, with 10 bases between them. The CDR3 here is CASSEGRRDEQYF. CDR3 bases: TGCGCCAGCAGTGAGGGGAGGAGGGACGAGCAGTACTTC.

The CDR3 coding sequence is TGTGCCAGCAGCAACCCGACGGGGACATCGACAGGGGAGTACTATGGCTACACCTTC. Its translation is CASSNPTGTSTGEYYGYTF. The J gene is TRBJ1-2, the V gene TRBV7-9; 8 nucleotides align to TRBD1. In germline, CDR1 is SEHNR, CDR2 FQNEAQ (reference sequence). The V and J ends lost 5 bases and 3 bases, in that order; junction bases with no gene match: 20. The CDR3 has 19 residues.

This sequence joins TRBV5-1 and TRBJ1-6; 7 nucleotides agree with TRBD1. The germline V gene has CDR1 SGHRS and CDR2 YFSETQ. J gave up 2 bases and V 0 bases, and 2 bases lay outside the gene matches. The CDR3 contains 16 residues. As DNA, the CDR3 is TGCGCCAGCAGCTTGGTTGGGACAGCCTATAATTCACCCCTCCACTTT. Translation gives CASSLVGTAYNSPLHF.

The chain uses TRBV5-1 and TRBJ2-7, with 11 bases that match TRBD1. CDR3 length: 15 residues. The germline CDR1 and CDR2 sequences are SGHRS and YFSETQ. The ends lost 4 bases at V and 0 bases at J; junction bases unmatched: 3. The CDR3 loop reads CASSPGTGGSYEQYF. For the CDR3, the DNA is TGCGCCAGCAGCCCCGGGACAGGGGGCTCCTACGAGCAGTACTTC.

The rearrangement joins TRBV10-3 to TRBJ1-2; TRBD1 agrees at 10 bases. V was clipped by 6 bases and J by 3 bases; unmatched bases: 4. Germline values: CDR1 ENHRY, CDR2 SYGVKD. CDR3 length: 14 amino acids. CDR3: CAISKDRGDYGYTF. The CDR3 DNA reads TGTGCCATCAGCAAGGACAGGGGGGACTATGGCTACACCTTC.

This chain links TRBV30 with TRBJ2-3; D is perhaps TRBD2 (7 bases). The CDR3 covers 12 residues. The V and J ends lost 4 bases and 4 bases respectively, with 9 bases between them. The germline CDR1 and CDR2 sequences are GTSNPN and SVGIG (reference sequence). The CDR3 spells CAWNGGPDTQYF. As DNA, the CDR3 is TGTGCCTGGAACGGGGGGCCAGATACGCAGTATTTT.

The chain links TRBV4-1 to TRBJ1-1, with 8 bases matching TRBD1. Germline assignment: CDR1 MGHRA and CDR2 YSYEKL. There are 18 residues in the CDR3. V lost 1 base to trimming and J lost 3 bases; unmatched junction nucleotides: 13. The CDR3 sequence is CASSQGRAGGRTYTEAFF. CDR3 nucleotides: TGCGCCAGCAGCCAAGGGCGCGCAGGGGGCAGGACATACACTGAAGCTTTCTTT.

The V call is TRBV7-9, the J call TRBJ1-4; weak D call: TRBD1 (6 bases). V lost 5 bases, J lost 5 bases, and 12 bases lay in between. CDR1 and CDR2 from the germline V gene are SEHNR and FQNEAQ (reference sequence). This CDR3 spans 14 amino acids. Here the CDR3 reads CASSLTQGNEKLFF. The CDR3 DNA is TGTGCCAGCAGCCTCACCCAGGGGAATGAAAAACTGTTTTTT.

This clone occurred a few times. The chain links TRBV19 to TRBJ1-1; D may be TRBD1 (6 bases). The CDR3 runs 14 residues. Trimming removed 5 bases at V and 5 bases at J, with 15 bases between. Germline loops: CDR1 LNHDA, CDR2 SQIVND (reference sequence). The CDR3 here is CASSLGHRGTEAFF. CDR3 bases: TGTGCCAGTAGTTTGGGACACCGCGGGACTGAAGCTTTCTTT.

This chain links TRBV2 with TRBJ1-4; 8 nucleotides match TRBD1. The CDR3 extends over 14 amino acids. Germline CDR1 and CDR2: SNHLY and FYNNEI. The V gene end was trimmed by 7 bases and the J gene end by 8 bases; junction bases not matched to a gene: 9. In DNA, the CDR3 is TGTGCCAGCAACCCGACAGGGGTCGGGGAAAAACTGTTTTTT. Protein: CASNPTGVGEKLFF.

The chain carries TRBV6-1 and TRBJ1-4; D remains ambiguous. This CDR3 contains 16 residues. CDR1 is MNHNS and CDR2 is SASEGT in the germline V gene. V gave up 1 base and J gave up 0 bases, with 9 bases separating them. The CDR3 bases are TGTGCCAGCAGTGAAGTGCCCGGGGCAACTAATGAAAAACTGTTTTTT. Translation: CASSEVPGATNEKLFF.

This chain joins TRBV5-1 and TRBJ2-7, with a possible D match to TRBD1 (5 bases). CDR3 length equals 13 residues. Deletions cut 5 bases from V and 1 base from J, with 10 bases between. Germline V lookup: CDR1 SGHRS, CDR2 YFSETQ. CDR3 DNA sequence: TGCGCCAGCAGTAGGGGTCCTTCCTACGAGCAGTACTTC. Its protein is CASSRGPSYEQYF.

The chain uses TRBV5-5 and TRBJ2-1; possibly TRBD2 for D (6 bases). V lost 0 bases, J lost 2 bases, and 9 bases lay in between. Germline CDR1 reads SGHKS; CDR2 reads YYEKEE (reference sequence). The CDR3 sequence is 15 residues long. The CDR3 region is CASSLVGEAYNEQFF. Written as DNA, the CDR3 is TGTGCCAGCAGCTTGGTAGGGGAGGCCTACAATGAGCAGTTCTTC.

This CDR3 reads CASKGTTNTGELFF. DNA of the CDR3: TGTGCCAGCAAGGGGACAACGAACACCGGGGAGCTGTTTTTT. The rearrangement uses TRBV28 and TRBJ2-2, with D possibly matching TRBD1 (6 bases). V was cut by 7 bases and J by 0 bases, with 9 bases left in between. There are 14 residues in the CDR3. CDR1 MDHEN and CDR2 SYDVKM come from the germline V gene.

The chain recombines TRBV7-2 with TRBJ2-5; 9 nucleotides line up with TRBD2. Per germline, CDR1 SGHTA and CDR2 FQGNSA. The CDR3 is 17 amino acids. The trim removed 1 base at V and 0 bases at J, leaving 6 bases unmatched. CDR3 in DNA: TGTGCCAGCAGCTTAGTGTTCGCGGGGGGGTACCAAGAGACCCAGTACTTC. Protein product: CASSLVFAGGYQETQYF.

This chain uses TRBV3-1 (or the pseudogene TRBV3-2) with TRBJ1-2, with 9 bases fitting TRBD1. Germline assignment: CDR1 LGHDT and CDR2 YNNKEL (reference sequence). The CDR3 loop spans 15 amino acids. With 3 bases clipped from V and 6 bases from J, the junction kept 8 bases outside the gene matches. Written as DNA, the CDR3 is TGTGCCAGCAGCCACAGCGACAGGGGGTGGAATGGCTACACCTTC. As protein: CASSHSDRGWNGYTF.

The CDR3 DNA reads as TGTGCCACCAGTGACCACGACAGCTACAATGAGCAGTTCTTC. It translates to CATSDHDSYNEQFF. V is TRBV24-1 and J is TRBJ2-1; D might be TRBD1 (5 bases). The CDR3 has 14 amino acids. The germline V and J ends were trimmed by 4 bases and 3 bases, with 9 bases remaining between them. Germline V lookup: CDR1 KGHDR, CDR2 SFDVKD.

The J gene is TRBJ2-1, the V gene TRBV27, with D tentatively TRBD2 (6 bases). This CDR3 is built from 14 residues. Trimming removed 3 bases at V and 10 bases at J, with 16 bases between. CDR1 is MNHEY and CDR2 is SMNVEV in the germline V gene (reference sequence). The CDR3 nucleotides read TGTGCCAGCAGTTTTGCGGGGACTCGACTCGAGCAGTTCTTC. It codes for CASSFAGTRLEQFF.

With regard to this clone: The junction differs from germline at one of its ends, possibly a read error. This chain connects TRBV28 to TRBJ2-1; TRBD2 matches 8 bases. The length of the CDR3 is 17 residues. The V gene's germline CDR1 is MDHEN and CDR2 SYDVKM. The DNA of the CDR3 is TGTGCCAGCAGTCTCGCTAGCGGGCCGAGCTCCTACGATGAGCAGTTCTTC. As protein: CASSLASGPSSYDEQFF.